The rows below give T cell receptor beta chains drawn from one sample of a study of shared clonotypes between healthy human individuals. Some clones are missing from TCRdb's copy, which holds only in-frame ones; the method was immunoSEQ multiplex PCR. The table records about 2.4 million clones, approximately 93% of them present only once. Material: naive CD4+ T cells from PBMCs. These receptors originate from a young man in good health. Some clones in this sample may be carry-over from other donors' samples. Each CDR3 is given with its conserved first and last residue. The D gene is left open where the match is weak. Clone size, where shown, is once, few, many, or a class for clones that have expanded.

CDR3aa: CASSPPGLANTGELFF
CDR3nt: TGTGCCAGCTCACCACCGGGGCTAGCGAACACCGGGGAGCTGTTTTTT
len: 16
v_gene: TRBV18
j_gene: TRBJ2-2
d_gene: NA
abundance: NA

CDR3aa: CASASGRVGEQFF
CDR3nt: TGTGCCTCAGCTAGCGGGAGGGTAGGTGAGCAGTTCTTC
len: 13
v_gene: TRBV30
j_gene: TRBJ2-1
d_gene: TRBD2
abundance: NA

CDR3aa: CASSLNRAGGPQNIQYF
CDR3nt: TGTGCCAGCAGCTTGAATAGAGCGGGAGGGCCGCAAAACATTCAGTACTTC
len: 17
v_gene: TRBV7-8
j_gene: TRBJ2-4
d_gene: TRBD2
abundance: once

CDR3aa: CASSIPTGHGYYEQYF
CDR3nt: TGTGCCAGTAGTATCCCGACAGGTCATGGATACTACGAGCAGTACTTC
len: 16
v_gene: TRBV19
j_gene: TRBJ2-7
d_gene: NA
abundance: NA

CDR3aa: CASSPGLYQETQYF
CDR3nt: TGCGCCAGCAGCCCAGGACTATATCAAGAGACCCAGTACTTC
len: 14
v_gene: TRBV5-1
j_gene: TRBJ2-5
d_gene: NA
abundance: NA

CDR3aa: CASSLVFNGANVLTF
CDR3nt: TGTGCCAGCAGCTTGGTATTTAACGGGGCCAACGTCCTGACTTTC
len: 15
v_gene: TRBV5-5
j_gene: TRBJ2-6
d_gene: NA
abundance: NA

CDR3aa: CASSTIYYEQYF
CDR3nt: TGTGCCAGCAGCACTATTTACTACGAGCAGTACTTC
len: 12
v_gene: TRBV7-9
j_gene: TRBJ2-7
d_gene: NA
abundance: NA

CDR3aa: CASSNGGGGYTF
CDR3nt: TGTGCCAGCAGTAACGGAGGGGGTGGCTACACCTTC
len: 12
v_gene: TRBV7-7
j_gene: TRBJ1-2
d_gene: NA
abundance: NA

CDR3aa: CASSRGNAGTANYGYTF
CDR3nt: TGCGCCAGCAGTAGAGGGAACGCAGGGACAGCTAACTATGGCTACACCTTC
len: 17
v_gene: TRBV5-1
j_gene: TRBJ1-2
d_gene: TRBD1
abundance: NA

CDR3aa: CASSERRSLTGNTIYF
CDR3nt: TGTGCCAGCAGTGAGCGACGATCTTTAACTGGAAACACCATATATTTT
len: 16
v_gene: TRBV25-1
j_gene: TRBJ1-3
d_gene: NA
abundance: NA

CDR3aa: CATGQFSNQPQHF
CDR3nt: TGTGCCACCGGACAGTTTAGCAATCAGCCCCAGCATTTT
len: 13
v_gene: TRBV27
j_gene: TRBJ1-5
d_gene: NA
abundance: NA

CDR3aa: CASSLTATGSEAFF
CDR3nt: TGTGCCAGCAGCTTAACTGCAACAGGGAGTGAAGCTTTCTTT
len: 14
v_gene: TRBV7-2
j_gene: TRBJ1-1
d_gene: NA
abundance: once

CDR3aa: CASSQEGYSLYGYTF
CDR3nt: TGTGCCAGCAGCCAAGAAGGGTACAGTCTCTATGGCTACACCTTC
len: 15
v_gene: TRBV14
j_gene: TRBJ1-2
d_gene: NA
abundance: NA

CDR3aa: CASSKNVGGSTDTQYF
CDR3nt: TGTGCCAGCAGCAAAAACGTCGGAGGATCCACAGATACGCAGTATTTT
len: 16
v_gene: TRBV7-3
j_gene: TRBJ2-3
d_gene: NA
abundance: NA

CDR3aa: CASSYSSGTGTDTQYF
CDR3nt: TGTGCCAGCAGTTACTCGAGTGGGACAGGGACAGATACGCAGTATTTT
len: 16
v_gene: TRBV6-6
j_gene: TRBJ2-3
d_gene: TRBD1
abundance: NA

CDR3aa: CASSPGGGWDYEQYF
CDR3nt: TGCGCCAGCAGCCCAGGAGGGGGATGGGACTACGAGCAGTACTTC
len: 15
v_gene: TRBV5-1
j_gene: TRBJ2-7
d_gene: NA
abundance: NA

CDR3aa: CASSVRTGGSGGYTF
CDR3nt: TGTGCCAGCAGTGTTAGGACAGGGGGCTCCGGAGGCTACACCTTC
len: 15
v_gene: TRBV2
j_gene: TRBJ1-2
d_gene: TRBD1
abundance: once

CDR3aa: CASSLGGSRSYEQYF
CDR3nt: TGTGCCAGCAGCTTAGGTGGGTCTCGGTCCTACGAGCAGTACTTC
len: 15
v_gene: TRBV7-9
j_gene: TRBJ2-7
d_gene: NA
abundance: NA

CDR3aa: CASSSTSGYNEQFF
CDR3nt: TGTGCCAGCAGCTCAACTAGCGGTTACAATGAGCAGTTCTTC
len: 14
v_gene: TRBV9
j_gene: TRBJ2-1
d_gene: TRBD2
abundance: NA

CDR3aa: CASSTTSGRSPEQYF
CDR3nt: TGTGCCAGTAGTACGACTAGCGGGAGAAGCCCCGAGCAGTACTTC
len: 15
v_gene: TRBV19
j_gene: TRBJ2-7
d_gene: TRBD2
abundance: NA

CDR3aa: CASSFGGENNEQFF
CDR3nt: TGCGCCAGCAGCTTTGGTGGCGAGAACAATGAGCAGTTCTTC
len: 14
v_gene: TRBV5-4
j_gene: TRBJ2-1
d_gene: NA
abundance: NA

CDR3aa: CASGLFRVHEEQYF
CDR3nt: TGTGCTAGTGGTTTGTTCCGGGTTCACGAAGAGCAGTACTTC
len: 14
v_gene: TRBV12-5
j_gene: TRBJ2-7
d_gene: NA
abundance: NA

CDR3aa: CASSLPWTVEKLFF
CDR3nt: TGTGCCAGCAGTTTACCCTGGACCGTTGAAAAACTGTTTTTT
len: 14
v_gene: TRBV28
j_gene: TRBJ1-4
d_gene: NA
abundance: NA

CDR3aa: CASSLGDRGARDTQYF
CDR3nt: TGCGCCAGCAGCTTGGGTGACAGGGGGGCTCGGGATACGCAGTATTTT
len: 16
v_gene: TRBV5-1
j_gene: TRBJ2-3
d_gene: TRBD1
abundance: NA

CDR3aa: CASSPGQGYGYTF
CDR3nt: TGTGCCAGCAGCCCGGGACAGGGCTATGGCTACACCTTC
len: 13
v_gene: TRBV9
j_gene: TRBJ1-2
d_gene: TRBD1
abundance: NA

CDR3aa: CASSLSRSGETQYF
CDR3nt: TGTGCCAGCAGTTTATCCCGGTCCGGGGAGACCCAGTACTTC
len: 14
v_gene: TRBV27
j_gene: TRBJ2-5
d_gene: NA
abundance: NA

CDR3aa: CASSQLRDYGYTF
CDR3nt: TGTGCCAGCAGCCAGTTGAGGGACTATGGCTACACCTTC
len: 13
v_gene: TRBV4-2
j_gene: TRBJ1-2
d_gene: NA
abundance: NA

CDR3aa: CASSTDRVPSTIYF
CDR3nt: TGTGCCAGCAGCACTGACAGGGTTCCTAGCACCATATATTTT
len: 14
v_gene: TRBV7-9
j_gene: TRBJ1-3
d_gene: TRBD1
abundance: NA

CDR3aa: CASRVRDKRNTGELFF
CDR3nt: TGTGCCAGTAGAGTGAGGGACAAGCGGAACACCGGGGAGCTGTTTTTT
len: 16
v_gene: TRBV19
j_gene: TRBJ2-2
d_gene: NA
abundance: NA

CDR3aa: CASSLVGFALGVAFF
CDR3nt: TGTGCCAGCAGCTTGGTAGGGTTTGCTCTCGGGGTAGCTTTCTTT
len: 15
v_gene: TRBV5-5
j_gene: TRBJ1-1
d_gene: NA
abundance: NA

CDR3aa: CASSDTQGLSNQPQHF
CDR3nt: TGTGCCAGCAGTGATACTCAGGGGCTTAGCAATCAGCCCCAGCATTTT
len: 16
v_gene: TRBV6-1
j_gene: TRBJ1-5
d_gene: NA
abundance: NA

CDR3aa: CASSLTGPPRDEQYF
CDR3nt: TGTGCCAGCAGCTTAACAGGCCCCCCCAGGGACGAGCAGTACTTC
len: 15
v_gene: TRBV7-3
j_gene: TRBJ2-7
d_gene: NA
abundance: NA

CDR3aa: CASSSGTSGGYTQYF
CDR3nt: TGTGCCAGCAGCTCGGGGACTAGCGGAGGATATACGCAGTATTTT
len: 15
v_gene: TRBV5-6
j_gene: TRBJ2-3
d_gene: TRBD2
abundance: NA

CDR3aa: CASSYSGQGAYEQYF
CDR3nt: TGTGCCAGCAGTTACTCGGGACAGGGCGCCTACGAGCAGTACTTC
len: 15
v_gene: TRBV6-5
j_gene: TRBJ2-7
d_gene: TRBD1
abundance: NA

CDR3aa: CASQTRGSYGDYGYTF
CDR3nt: TGTGCCAGCCAGACCAGGGGGTCATACGGGGACTATGGCTACACCTTC
len: 16
v_gene: TRBV2
j_gene: TRBJ1-2
d_gene: TRBD1
abundance: NA

CDR3aa: CAWSAGAGGNEKLFF
CDR3nt: TGTGCCTGGAGTGCGGGGGCAGGGGGGAATGAAAAACTGTTTTTT
len: 15
v_gene: TRBV30
j_gene: TRBJ1-4
d_gene: TRBD1
abundance: NA

CDR3aa: CASSHGGLANNEQFF
CDR3nt: TGCGCCAGCAGCCATGGTGGCTTGGCCAACAATGAGCAGTTCTTC
len: 15
v_gene: TRBV4-1
j_gene: TRBJ2-1
d_gene: NA
abundance: NA